This T cell receptor beta chain was identified in a study of shared clonotypes between healthy human individuals. The study, taken as a whole, reports: Non-shared clonotypes showed lower generation probabilities than clonotypes common to all four donors.

In its sample, this clone was seen a few times. Its antigen is not identified. Splitting of each subset's genomic DNA was done evenly across several immunoSEQ plates. The protocol was immunoSEQ multiplex PCR, while the TCRdb copy is restricted to in-frame clones and leaves out a portion. This sample has roughly 1,100,000 clones, with approximately 76% found just once. Trimming left V 0 bases short and J 3 bases short, with 13 bases between. Germline V gene lookup returns CDR1 SGHDT and CDR2 YYEEEE. CDR3 length: 16 residues. The clonotype was recovered from a man between 18 and 35 years old in good health. The genes are TRBV5-6 and TRBJ2-4; D gene uncertain. Sequencing was carried out using memory CD4+ T cells sorted from blood. The subset was: CD45RA-negative fraction. This chain's CDR3 is CASSLGERVDKNIQYF. The CDR3, as DNA: TGTGCCAGCAGCTTGGGGGAAAGGGTCGACAAAAACATTCAGTACTTC.